These 30 T cell receptor beta chains were all obtained from the same sample, sequenced in a study of breast tumors, draining lymph nodes, adjacent tissues (dated by TCRdb to the mid-2010s). Libraries were built with multiplex PCR. Instrument on record: Illumina HiSeq 2000. Using fastp at Q25 and MiXCR, TCRdb reprocessed the public reads and kept productive beta chains. Each CDR3 protein gets just one entry, which takes the most common genes and DNA from the rows behind it. In this sample the table shows some 120,000 distinct CDR3 sequences, roughly 21% of which occur a single time. Of the sample, 3.5% to 4.5% falls within the top ten clones. The lymph node samples were taken from the axillary draining lymph nodes of breast cancer patients. The sequenced sample consisted of axillary lymph node tissue. The source of these receptors is a female donor with breast cancer. Some clones in this sample may be carry-over from other donors' samples.

This clonotype was found many times. The rearrangement joins TRBV20-1 to TRBJ2-1; TRBD2 aligns across 9 bases. This CDR3 has 14 residues. Trimming took 5 bases from V and 9 from J; bases not matched to a gene: 11. Looked up from germline, CDR1 is DFQATT and CDR2 is SNEGSKA (reference sequence). CDR3 region: CSARWRGGPSEQFF. Here the CDR3 DNA reads TGCAGTGCTCGGTGGCGGGGGGGCCCTAGTGAGCAGTTCTTC.

Note on this clonotype: A much larger clone differs from this one at a single base, so this may be a read error. The chain links TRBV5-4 to TRBJ1-5; perhaps TRBD1 as D (5 bases). V was pared by 7 bases and J by 4 bases, with 12 bases between. Germline V gene lookup returns CDR1 SGHNT and CDR2 YYREEE (reference sequence). The CDR3 has 13 residues. For the CDR3, the DNA is TGTGCCAGCGGCTGGGAGGGGAATCAGCCCCAGCATTTT. Amino acids: CASGWEGNQPQHF.

In its sample, this clonotype was seen many times. The chain employs TRBV6-1 and TRBJ2-3; 7 positions match TRBD1. The germline V gene has CDR1 MNHNS and CDR2 SASEGT. This CDR3 has 14 amino acids. V was clipped by 7 bases and J by 0 bases; unmatched bases: 4. The CDR3 reads CASNNRGSTDTQYF. CDR3 DNA: TGTGCCAGCAATAACAGGGGAAGCACAGATACGCAGTATTTT.

The rearrangement uses TRBV6-1 and TRBJ2-1, with 11 bases that match TRBD2. Trimming removed 5 bases from V and 4 bases from J; junction bases left unmatched: 16. The CDR3 loop spans 19 amino acids. Per germline, CDR1 MNHNS and CDR2 SASEGT. For the CDR3, the DNA is TGTGCCAGCAGTTTACGACTGGCCCGACTAGCGGGAACGTACAATGAGCAGTTCTTC. Translating it yields CASSLRLARLAGTYNEQFF.

Of note for this clonotype: This may arise from a read error, as a much more abundant clone is one base away. The CDR3 DNA follows: TGTGCCAGCAGCGTAAGACTAGCGAGGACAGATACGCAGTATTTT. Protein product: CASSVRLARTDTQYF. V gene TRBV5-8 combines with J gene TRBJ2-3, with 8 bases that match TRBD2. Germline loops: CDR1 SGHTS, CDR2 YDEGEE. The CDR3 is 15 amino acids. Germline trimming cut 4 bases from V and 3 bases from J; bases unmatched to any gene: 7.

In this sample, this clonotype turned up many times. The chain joins TRBV29-1 to TRBJ2-1; TRBD2 matches 7 bases. The germline V gene has CDR1 SQVTM and CDR2 ANQGSEA. V dropped 7 bases and J dropped 8; count of bases not matched to a gene: 8. The length of the CDR3 is 12 residues. Written as DNA, the CDR3 is TGCAGCGCCCTGGCCCGGGGGGATGAGCAGTTCTTC. Translated: CSALARGDEQFF.

The chain is built from TRBV19 and TRBJ2-6; no firm D call. V dropped 7 bases and J dropped 0 bases, with 19 bases sitting between them. Germline V gives CDR1 LNHDA, CDR2 SQIVND (reference sequence). The CDR3 extends over 18 amino acids. This chain's CDR3 is CASTDGVRKGSGANVLTF. The CDR3 coding sequence is TGTGCCAGTACCGATGGGGTTCGAAAAGGCTCTGGGGCCAACGTCCTGACTTTC.

This clonotype was found many times. V and J are TRBV15 and TRBJ1-2; D not certain. CDR1 is LNHNV, CDR2 YYDKDF, per germline (reference sequence). Trimming took off 1 base at V and 8 bases at J, with 11 bases between the two ends. This CDR3 region has 13 residues. CDR3 region: CATSRVQIRGYTF. Here the CDR3 DNA reads TGTGCCACCAGCAGAGTCCAGATTCGCGGCTACACCTTC. Together with reference TRBV15 and TRBJ1-2, the CDR3 gives the full variable domain: DAMVIQNPRYQVTQFGKPVTLSCSQTLNHNVMYWYQQKSSQAPKLLFHYYDKDFNNEADTPDNFQSRRPNTSFCFLDIRSPGLGDTAMYLCATSRVQIRGYTFGSGTRLTVV.

This clonotype appeared many times. V is TRBV5-1 and J is TRBJ2-3; the D gene is possibly TRBD2 (6 bases). The CDR3 covers 14 residues. Deletions cut 4 bases from V and 3 bases from J, with 12 bases between. Germline V lookup: CDR1 SGHRS, CDR2 YFSETQ. The CDR3 loop reads CASSRSGGTDTQYF. The CDR3 bases are TGCGCCAGCAGCCGCTCTGGAGGGACAGATACGCAGTATTTT. The entire variable domain, with the rest obtained from reference TRBV5-1 and TRBJ2-3, is as follows: KAGVTQTPRYLIKTRGQQVTLSCSPISGHRSVSWYQQTPGQGLQFLFEYFSETQRNKGNFPGRFSGRQFSNSRSEMNVSTLELGDSALYLCASSRSGGTDTQYFGPGTRLTVL.

In its sample, this clonotype was seen many times. DNA for the CDR3: TGCAGCCTAGCGAGAGAGGGACCAACGCAGTACTTC. Its translation: CSLAREGPTQYF. This chain connects TRBV20-1 to TRBJ2-7; D may be TRBD2 (6 bases). CDR1 is DFQATT and CDR2 is SNEGSKA in the germline V gene (reference sequence). This CDR3 region has 12 residues.

Only a few counts were recorded for this clonotype. The rearrangement joins TRBV5-1 to TRBJ2-4; D is perhaps TRBD1 (5 bases). This CDR3 comprises 15 residues. V shed 0 bases and J shed 0 bases, with 7 bases lying between them. CDR1 and CDR2 from the germline V gene are SGHRS and YFSETQ. The CDR3 spells CASSLGGAAKNIQYF. The CDR3 DNA reads as TGCGCCAGCAGCTTGGGGGGCGCAGCCAAAAACATTCAGTACTTC.

This clonotype was counted at least ten times. The chain couples TRBV4-1 to TRBJ2-7, with 7 bases matching TRBD2. The length of the CDR3 is 16 residues. From germline, CDR1 is MGHRA and CDR2 YSYEKL. V gave up 0 bases and J gave up 2 bases; unmatched junction bases: 7. This chain's CDR3 is CASSQDPGGRTYEQYF. The CDR3 region has the DNA TGCGCCAGCAGCCAAGACCCGGGGGGTCGAACCTACGAGCAGTACTTC.

The table lists this clonotype with many counts. The gene calls are TRBV5-1 and TRBJ2-7; D remains ambiguous. The CDR3 has 16 amino acids. V was shortened by 1 base and J by 0 bases, with 14 bases between the two germline ends. Germline assignment: CDR1 SGHRS and CDR2 YFSETQ. CDR3 sequence (DNA): TGCGCCAGCAGCTTGAACCCGCAACAAAGCTCCTACGAGCAGTACTTC. Its protein product is CASSLNPQQSSYEQYF.

The chain joins TRBV28 to TRBJ2-3; the match to TRBD2 covers 13 bases. The CDR3 spans 15 residues. CDR1 and CDR2 from the germline V gene are MDHEN and SYDVKM. V lost 7 bases and J lost 5; bases outside the gene matches: 6. The CDR3 spells CASKGLAGEVDTQYF. As DNA, the CDR3 is TGTGCCAGCAAAGGACTAGCGGGAGAAGTAGATACGCAGTATTTT.

The table lists this clonotype with many counts. The V call is TRBV20-1, the J call TRBJ1-6, with TRBD1 identical over 11 bases. Germline V gene data show CDR1 as DFQATT and CDR2 as SNEGSKA (reference sequence). V gave up 3 bases and J gave up 8 bases; unmatched junction bases: 0. This CDR3 is 13 amino acids long. CDR3 sequence: CSARGQGDSPLHF. In DNA, the CDR3 is TGCAGTGCTAGGGGACAGGGGGATTCACCCCTCCACTTT.

The rearrangement links TRBV29-1 to TRBJ1-1, with 7 bases fitting TRBD1. V shed 8 bases and J 4 bases; nucleotides not matched to a gene: 7. In germline, CDR1 is SQVTM, CDR2 ANQGSEA. The CDR3 is 12 amino acids. The CDR3 nucleotides are TGCAGCTCCCGGGACAGCCGCACTGAAGCTTTCTTT. Amino acids: CSSRDSRTEAFF. The variable domain in full, with the rest retrieved from reference TRBV29-1 and TRBJ1-1, is SAVISQKPSRDICQRGTSLTIQCQVDSQVTMMFWYRQQPGQSLTLIATANQGSEATYESGFVIDKFPISRPNLTFSTLTVSNMSPEDSSIYLCSSRDSRTEAFFGQGTRLTVV.

The table lists this clonotype with many counts. The J gene is TRBJ2-2, the V gene TRBV10-3, with 7 bases aligning to TRBD2. The germline CDR1 and CDR2 sequences are ENHRY and SYGVKD. The CDR3 runs 14 residues. V lost 7 bases and J lost 2; bases outside the gene matches: 4. Here the CDR3 reads CAIKAGTNTGELFF. The CDR3 nucleotides read TGTGCCATCAAAGCGGGGACTAACACCGGGGAGCTGTTTTTT.

J is TRBJ2-3 and V is TRBV7-9; D is possibly TRBD1 or TRBD2 (5 bases each). The germline CDR1 and CDR2 sequences are SEHNR and FQNEAQ (reference sequence). This CDR3 spans 15 amino acids. The V end lost 1 base, the J end lost 3 bases, and 11 bases lay between the germline ends. CDR3 DNA: TGTGCCAGCAGCTTAGATGGGTGGGGGACAGATACGCAGTATTTT. It is translated as CASSLDGWGTDTQYF.

This clonotype was counted many times. The chain joins TRBV5-1 to TRBJ2-2, with D possibly being TRBD2 (5 bases). CDR1 is SGHRS and CDR2 is YFSETQ in the germline V gene. The CDR3 is made up of 13 amino acids. V gave up 2 bases and J gave up 7 bases, with 9 bases separating them. CDR3 nucleotides: TGCGCCAGCAGCTTTCACGGGGACGGGGAGCTGTTTTTT. Amino acid sequence: CASSFHGDGELFF.

This clonotype was recorded at least ten times. The chain uses TRBV3-1 and TRBJ2-7; no firm D call. Germline assignment: CDR1 LGHDT and CDR2 YNNKEL (reference sequence). The V gene lost 1 base and the J gene lost 3 bases, with 7 bases spanning the gap. The CDR3 spans 13 residues. The CDR3 loop reads CASSQVVDYEQYF. CDR3 sequence (DNA): TGTGCCAGCAGCCAAGTTGTGGACTACGAGCAGTACTTC.

This clonotype was detected many times. This chain links TRBV20-1 with TRBJ2-7; D may be TRBD1 (5 bases). CDR1 is DFQATT and CDR2 is SNEGSKA in the germline V gene (reference sequence). With 2 bases removed from V and 3 bases from J, the gap between germline ends came to 8 bases. This CDR3 has 12 amino acids. CDR3 loop: CSARQGIYEQYF. In DNA, the CDR3 is TGCAGTGCTAGACAGGGAATCTACGAGCAGTACTTC.

This clonotype was found many times. The chain recombines TRBV7-9 with TRBJ1-5, with D uncertain. Per germline, CDR1 SEHNR and CDR2 FQNEAQ (reference sequence). The CDR3 runs 14 residues. The V end was cut by 1 base, the J end by 4 bases, with 8 bases between. CDR3 amino acids: CASSLETENQPQHF. As DNA, the CDR3 is TGTGCCAGCAGCTTAGAGACCGAGAATCAGCCCCAGCATTTT.

This clonotype was counted ten times or more. The rearrangement links TRBV20-1 to TRBJ1-5; TRBD1 is a possible D gene (6 bases). The CDR3 extends over 14 amino acids. The V end was cut by 6 bases, the J end by 4 bases, with 16 bases between. Germline V gene data show CDR1 as DFQATT and CDR2 as SNEGSKA (reference sequence). CDR3 in DNA: TGCAGTGCCCCGGCAGGGGTCCAAAATCAGCCCCAGCATTTT. Protein product: CSAPAGVQNQPQHF.

This rearrangement joins TRBV6-1 to TRBJ2-3; D is perhaps TRBD1 or TRBD2 (5 bases each). The CDR3 consists of 15 residues. Germline V gene sequence: CDR1 MNHNS, CDR2 SASEGT. The V and J ends lost 7 bases and 0 bases respectively, with 14 bases between them. The CDR3 protein is CASTLTWDSTDTQYF. In nucleotides, the CDR3 is TGTGCCAGCACTCTGACCTGGGACAGCACAGATACGCAGTATTTT.

As to this clonotype: It may be a read error: a sequence one base away is much more abundant. The V and J genes are TRBV24-1 and TRBJ1-2; D is unresolved. The CDR3 is 16 amino acids. Germline CDR1 is KGHDR and CDR2 is SFDVKD. Here the CDR3 DNA reads TGTGCCACCAGTGATGTGGGCCCATGGGTGATTTATGGCTACGCCTTC. Protein: CATSDVGPWVIYGYAF.

Ten or more counts support this clonotype. The chain uses TRBV7-2 and TRBJ2-5, with 9 bases identical to TRBD1. The junction had 3 bases not matched to a gene; V was cut back by 2 bases and J by 5 bases. Germline V gene data show CDR1 as SGHTA and CDR2 as FQGNSA. The CDR3 spans 14 residues. CDR3 bases: TGTGCCAGCAGCTTAACAGGGGGCGGCGAGACCCAGTACTTC. Protein product: CASSLTGGGETQYF.

This clonotype was recorded many times. This chain connects TRBV19 to TRBJ2-7; TRBD1 matches 7 bases. CDR3 size: 15 residues. The germline V gene encodes CDR1 LNHDA and CDR2 SQIVND (reference sequence). Losses at the gene ends were 3 bases for V and 0 bases for J; bases not matched to a gene: 5. DNA of the CDR3: TGTGCCAGTAGTATTGGCAGGGGGTCCTCCTACGAGCAGTACTTC. As protein: CASSIGRGSSYEQYF.

As concerns this clonotype: This CDR3 fails to terminate in the conserved phenylalanine or tryptophan, so it likely reflects a read error. This sequence joins TRBV10-2 and TRBJ2-7; a possible D gene is TRBD2 (5 bases). In germline, CDR1 is WSHSY, CDR2 SAAADI. The CDR3 contains 13 residues. V dropped 6 bases and J dropped 4 bases, with 13 bases sitting between them. The CDR3 region has the DNA TGCGCCAGCAGCGAGGGCAACTATTACGAGCAGTACCTC. Residues: CASSEGNYYEQYL.

This clonotype showed up many times. The chain uses TRBV7-9 and TRBJ2-3, with 11 nucleotides matching TRBD2. The junction had 19 bases not matched to a gene; V was cut back by 5 bases and J by 3 bases. CDR1 and CDR2 (germline): SEHNR, FQNEAQ (reference sequence). The CDR3 is 20 amino acids. The CDR3 sequence: CASSANPLAGGSLETDTQYF. CDR3 coding DNA: TGTGCCAGCAGCGCAAACCCCCTAGCGGGAGGAAGTTTAGAAACAGATACGCAGTATTTT.

This clonotype was seen at least ten times. The chain has TRBV11-2 and TRBJ1-2, with D perhaps matching TRBD1 (5 bases). Germline V gene sequence: CDR1 SGHAT, CDR2 FQNNGV. With 7 bases removed from V and 2 bases from J, the gap between germline ends came to 14 bases. This CDR3 comprises 14 residues. For the CDR3, the DNA is TGTGCCAGCACCATTGGTTCAGGGAACTATGGCTACACCTTC. This translates into CASTIGSGNYGYTF.